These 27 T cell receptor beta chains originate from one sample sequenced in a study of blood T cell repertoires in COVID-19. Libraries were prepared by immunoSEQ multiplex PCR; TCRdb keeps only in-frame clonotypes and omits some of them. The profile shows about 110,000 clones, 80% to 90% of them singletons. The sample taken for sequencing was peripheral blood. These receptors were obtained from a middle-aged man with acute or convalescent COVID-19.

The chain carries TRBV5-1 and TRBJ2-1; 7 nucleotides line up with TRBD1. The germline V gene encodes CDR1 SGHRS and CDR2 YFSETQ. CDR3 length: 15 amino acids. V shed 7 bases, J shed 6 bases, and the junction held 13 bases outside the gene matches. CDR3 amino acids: CASGTRQGLGNEQFF. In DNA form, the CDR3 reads TGCGCCAGCGGCACTCGACAGGGTTTGGGCAATGAGCAGTTCTTC.

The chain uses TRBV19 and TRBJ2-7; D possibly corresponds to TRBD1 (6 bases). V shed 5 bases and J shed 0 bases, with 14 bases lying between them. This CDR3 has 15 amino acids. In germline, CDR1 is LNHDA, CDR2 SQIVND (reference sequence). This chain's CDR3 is CASSWQGTLSYEQYF. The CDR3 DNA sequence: TGTGCCAGTAGTTGGCAGGGGACCCTCTCCTACGAGCAGTACTTC.

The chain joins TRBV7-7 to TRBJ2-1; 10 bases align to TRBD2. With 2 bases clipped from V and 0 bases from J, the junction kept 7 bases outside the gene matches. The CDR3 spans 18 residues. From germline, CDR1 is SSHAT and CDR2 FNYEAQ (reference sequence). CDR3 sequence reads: CASSLSSGGDHSYNEQFF. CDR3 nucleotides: TGTGCCAGCAGCTTATCTAGCGGGGGCGACCACTCCTACAATGAGCAGTTCTTC.

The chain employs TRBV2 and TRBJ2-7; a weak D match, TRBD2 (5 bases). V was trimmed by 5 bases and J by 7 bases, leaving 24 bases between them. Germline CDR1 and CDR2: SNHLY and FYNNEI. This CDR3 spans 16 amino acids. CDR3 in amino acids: CASSLETGYKRREQYF. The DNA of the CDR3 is TGTGCCAGCAGTTTAGAAACGGGATACAAGAGACGAGAGCAGTACTTC.

The CDR3 bases are TGTGCCAGCGCAGGGTTGGGGGAGACCCAGTACTTC. Protein sequence: CASAGLGETQYF. The chain carries TRBV12-3 or TRBV12-4 and TRBJ2-5, with D possibly being TRBD1 (5 bases). This CDR3 is 12 amino acids long. V lost 8 bases, J lost 5 bases, and 12 bases lay in between.

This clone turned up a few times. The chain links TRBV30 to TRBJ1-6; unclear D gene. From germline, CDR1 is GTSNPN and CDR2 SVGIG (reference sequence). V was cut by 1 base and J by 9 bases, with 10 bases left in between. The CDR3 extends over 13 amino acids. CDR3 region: CAWSATSGSPLHF. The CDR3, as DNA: TGTGCCTGGAGTGCCACATCGGGTTCACCCCTCCACTTT.

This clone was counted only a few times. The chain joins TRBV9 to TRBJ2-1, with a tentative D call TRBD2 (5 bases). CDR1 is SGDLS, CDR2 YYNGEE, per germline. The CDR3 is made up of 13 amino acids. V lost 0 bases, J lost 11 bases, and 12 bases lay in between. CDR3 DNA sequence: TGTGCCAGCAGCGTAGAGTCGCCTAGCCAGCAGTTCTTC. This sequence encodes CASSVESPSQQFF.

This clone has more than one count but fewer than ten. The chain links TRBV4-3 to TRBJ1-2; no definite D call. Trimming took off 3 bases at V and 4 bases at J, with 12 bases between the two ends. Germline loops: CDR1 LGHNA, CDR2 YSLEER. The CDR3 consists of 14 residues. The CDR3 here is CASSHGGLGYGYTF. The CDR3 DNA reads TGCGCCAGCAGCCACGGCGGGCTCGGCTATGGCTACACCTTC.

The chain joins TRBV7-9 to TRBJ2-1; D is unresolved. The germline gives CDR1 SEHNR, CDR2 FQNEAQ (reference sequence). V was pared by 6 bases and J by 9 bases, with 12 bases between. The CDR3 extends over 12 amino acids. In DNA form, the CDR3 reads TGTGCCAGCAGTTTCCAGCCAGGTGAGCAGTTCTTC. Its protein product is CASSFQPGEQFF.

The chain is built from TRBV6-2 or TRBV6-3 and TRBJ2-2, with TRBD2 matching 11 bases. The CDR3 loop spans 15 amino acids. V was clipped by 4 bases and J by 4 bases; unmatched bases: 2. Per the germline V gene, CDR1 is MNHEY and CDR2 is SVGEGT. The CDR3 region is CASSSSGGFTGELFF. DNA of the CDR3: TGTGCCAGCAGTTCTAGCGGGGGGTTCACCGGGGAGCTGTTTTTT.

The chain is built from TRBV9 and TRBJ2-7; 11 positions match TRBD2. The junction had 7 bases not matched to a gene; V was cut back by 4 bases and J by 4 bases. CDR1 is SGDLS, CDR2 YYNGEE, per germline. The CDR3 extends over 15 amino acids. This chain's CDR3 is CASSSSSGGWYEQYF. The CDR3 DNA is TGTGCCAGCAGCTCGTCTAGCGGGGGGTGGTACGAGCAGTACTTC.

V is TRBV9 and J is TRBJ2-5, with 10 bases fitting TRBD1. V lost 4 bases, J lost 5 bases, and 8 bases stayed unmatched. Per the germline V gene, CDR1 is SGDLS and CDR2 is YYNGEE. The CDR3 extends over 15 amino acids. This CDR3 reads CASSPRQGAWETQYF. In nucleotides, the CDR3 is TGTGCCAGCAGCCCACGACAGGGGGCGTGGGAGACCCAGTACTTC.

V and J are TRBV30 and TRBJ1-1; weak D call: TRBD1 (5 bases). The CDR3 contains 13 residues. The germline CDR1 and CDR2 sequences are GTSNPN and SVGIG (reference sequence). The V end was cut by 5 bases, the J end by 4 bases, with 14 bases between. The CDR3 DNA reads TGTGCCTGGGTGGGGGGTTCCGGCACTGAAGCTTTCTTT. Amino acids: CAWVGGSGTEAFF.

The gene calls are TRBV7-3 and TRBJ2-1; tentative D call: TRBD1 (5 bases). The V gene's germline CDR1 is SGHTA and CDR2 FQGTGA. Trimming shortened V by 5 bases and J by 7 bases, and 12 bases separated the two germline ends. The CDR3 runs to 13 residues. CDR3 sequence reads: CASSQSQGNEQFF. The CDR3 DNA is TGTGCCAGCAGCCAAAGTCAGGGAAATGAGCAGTTCTTC.

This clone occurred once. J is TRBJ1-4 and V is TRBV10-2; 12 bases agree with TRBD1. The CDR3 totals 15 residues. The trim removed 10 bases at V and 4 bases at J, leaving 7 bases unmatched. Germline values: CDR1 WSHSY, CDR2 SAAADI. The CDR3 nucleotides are TGCGCCACCTCGGGACAGGGGGCCGTTAATGAAAAACTGTTTTTT. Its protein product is CATSGQGAVNEKLFF.

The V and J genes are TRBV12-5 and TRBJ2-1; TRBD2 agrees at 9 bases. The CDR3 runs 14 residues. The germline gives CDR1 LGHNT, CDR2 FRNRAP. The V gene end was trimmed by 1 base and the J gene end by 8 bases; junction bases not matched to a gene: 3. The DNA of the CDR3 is TGTGCTAGTGGTTTGGGCGGGGGGGGTTATGAGCAGTTCTTC. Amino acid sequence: CASGLGGGGYEQFF.

DNA of the CDR3: TGTGCAAGTCGCTCACTCACCCGGGGAGGGGACTATGGCTACACCTTC. Protein product: CASRSLTRGGDYGYTF. This rearrangement joins TRBV12-2 to TRBJ1-2. TRBV12-2 is flagged as a pseudogene. There are 16 residues in the CDR3.

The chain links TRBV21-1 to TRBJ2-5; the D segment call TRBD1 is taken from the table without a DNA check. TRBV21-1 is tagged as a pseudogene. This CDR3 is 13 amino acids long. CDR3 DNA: TGTGCCAGCACCATGGACAGGCAAGAGACCCAGTACTTC. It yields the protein CASTMDRQETQYF.

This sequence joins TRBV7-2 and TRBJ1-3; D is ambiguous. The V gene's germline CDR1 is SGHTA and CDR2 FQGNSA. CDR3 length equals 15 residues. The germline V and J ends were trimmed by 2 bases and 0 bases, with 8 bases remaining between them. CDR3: CASSLRADSGNTIYF. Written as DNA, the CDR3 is TGTGCCAGCAGCTTACGAGCGGACTCTGGAAACACCATATATTTT.

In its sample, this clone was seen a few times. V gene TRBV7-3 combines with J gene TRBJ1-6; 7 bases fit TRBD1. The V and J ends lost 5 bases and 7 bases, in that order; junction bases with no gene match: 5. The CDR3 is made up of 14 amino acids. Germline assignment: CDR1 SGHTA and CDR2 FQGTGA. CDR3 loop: CASSRDSRNSPLHF. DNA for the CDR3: TGTGCCAGCAGCCGGGACAGCCGAAATTCACCCCTCCACTTT.

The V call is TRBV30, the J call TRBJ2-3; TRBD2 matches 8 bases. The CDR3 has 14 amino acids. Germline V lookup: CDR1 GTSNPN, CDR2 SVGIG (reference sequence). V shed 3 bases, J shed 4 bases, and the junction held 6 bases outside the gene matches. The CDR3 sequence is CAWSSGGAADTQYF. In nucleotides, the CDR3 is TGTGCCTGGAGCTCGGGGGGGGCCGCAGATACGCAGTATTTT.

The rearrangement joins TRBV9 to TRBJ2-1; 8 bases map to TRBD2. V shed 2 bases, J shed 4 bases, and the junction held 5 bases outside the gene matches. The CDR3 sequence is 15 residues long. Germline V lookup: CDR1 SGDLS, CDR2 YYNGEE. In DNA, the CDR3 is TGTGCCAGCAGCGTGGGGCGGGGGGTTTACAATGAGCAGTTCTTC. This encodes CASSVGRGVYNEQFF.

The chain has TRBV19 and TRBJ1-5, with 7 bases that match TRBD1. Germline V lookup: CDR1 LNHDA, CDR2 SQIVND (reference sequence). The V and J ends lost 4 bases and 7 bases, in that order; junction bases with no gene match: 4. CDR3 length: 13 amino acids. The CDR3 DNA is TGTGCCAGTAGTAGACAGGGTTGGCAGCCCCAGCATTTT. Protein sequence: CASSRQGWQPQHF.

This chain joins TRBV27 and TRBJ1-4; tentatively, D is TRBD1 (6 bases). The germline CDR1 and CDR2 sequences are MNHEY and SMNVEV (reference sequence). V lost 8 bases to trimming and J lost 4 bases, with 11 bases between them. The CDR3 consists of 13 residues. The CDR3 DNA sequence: TGTGCCAGCCGCGGACAGCTTAATGAAAAACTGTTTTTT. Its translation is CASRGQLNEKLFF.

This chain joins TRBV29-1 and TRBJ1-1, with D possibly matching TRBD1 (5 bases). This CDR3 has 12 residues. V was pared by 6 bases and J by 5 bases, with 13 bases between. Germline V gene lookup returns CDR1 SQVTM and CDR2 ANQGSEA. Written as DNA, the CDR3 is TGCAGCGTGGCATGGGGGGAAACTGAAGCTTTCTTT. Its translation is CSVAWGETEAFF.

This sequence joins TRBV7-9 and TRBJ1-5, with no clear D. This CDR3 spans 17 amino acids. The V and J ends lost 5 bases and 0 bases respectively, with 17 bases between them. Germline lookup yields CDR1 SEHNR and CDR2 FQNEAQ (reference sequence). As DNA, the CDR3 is TGTGCCAGCAGCGCGGATGGACTACTTCATAGCAATCAGCCCCAGCATTTT. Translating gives CASSADGLLHSNQPQHF.

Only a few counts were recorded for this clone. The CDR3 nucleotides read TGTGCCAGCAGCGCCCGGACAACCGGAAACACCATATATTTT. Translating it yields CASSARTTGNTIYF. The chain uses TRBV7-9 and TRBJ1-3, with TRBD1 as a possible D gene (5 bases). From germline, CDR1 is SEHNR and CDR2 FQNEAQ (reference sequence). This CDR3 region has 14 residues. The V end lost 5 bases, the J end lost 4 bases, and 12 bases lay between the germline ends.